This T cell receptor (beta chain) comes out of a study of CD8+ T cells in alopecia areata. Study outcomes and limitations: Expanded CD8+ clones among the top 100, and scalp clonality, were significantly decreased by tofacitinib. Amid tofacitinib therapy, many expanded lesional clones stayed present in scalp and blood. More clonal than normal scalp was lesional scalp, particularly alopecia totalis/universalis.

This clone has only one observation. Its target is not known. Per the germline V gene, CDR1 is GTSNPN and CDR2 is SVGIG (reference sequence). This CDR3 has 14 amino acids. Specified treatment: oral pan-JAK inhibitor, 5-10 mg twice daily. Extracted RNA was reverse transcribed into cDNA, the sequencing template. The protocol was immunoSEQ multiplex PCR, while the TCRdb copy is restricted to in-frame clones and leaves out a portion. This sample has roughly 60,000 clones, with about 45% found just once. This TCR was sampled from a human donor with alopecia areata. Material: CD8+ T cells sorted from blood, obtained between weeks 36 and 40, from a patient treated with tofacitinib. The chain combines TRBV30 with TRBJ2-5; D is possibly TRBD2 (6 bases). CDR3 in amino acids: CAFGQLGGQETQYF. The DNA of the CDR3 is TGTGCTTTCGGTCAGCTCGGGGGCCAAGAGACCCAGTACTTC. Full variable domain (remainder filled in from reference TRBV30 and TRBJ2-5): SQTIHQWPATLVQPVGSPLSLECTVEGTSNPNLYWYRQAAGRGLQLLFYSVGIGQISSEVPQNLSASRPQDRQFILSSKKLLLSDSGFYLCAFGQLGGQETQYFGPGTRLLVL.